Below, one T cell receptor (beta chain) is given with its context. Its antigen is currently unknown. The sample originates from a study of cytomegalovirus exposure and HLA in healthy donors. Turning to the study itself: Earlier, 100 million to 130 million unique TCR beta sequences were recovered from around 180 million T cells by an analysis. The study, taken as a whole, reports: Reports credit the classifier with highly specific, highly sensitive diagnosis of cytomegalovirus status.

CDR3 size: 17 residues. Germline CDR1 is LNHNV and CDR2 is YYDKDF (reference sequence). The V and J ends lost 5 bases and 2 bases, in that order; junction bases with no gene match: 11. Both 60 Vbeta primers and 13 Jbeta primers went into the PCR. Original processing notes: Roughly 10 million shared chains were among about 80 million unique TCR beta chains counted in a later analysis. Assay used: immunoSEQ multiplex PCR; TCRdb lists only in-frame clones, some missing. Clonal size and the V and J genes are those of that table, whereas D and trimming came from the DNA. The sample includes approximately 120,000 clones, around three quarters of them seen just once.

The sequence was collected from a female donor in good health and CMV-seronegative. The chain joins TRBV15 to TRBJ1-5, with TRBD1 matching over 8 bases. Sequencing was done on a sample of PBMCs. The CDR3 loop reads CATSSHQQGEGNQPQHF. The CDR3 nucleotides read TGTGCCACCAGCTCACATCAACAGGGGGAGGGCAATCAGCCCCAGCATTTT. Based on the CDR3 plus reference TRBV15 and TRBJ1-5, the full variable domain is DAMVIQNPRYQVTQFGKPVTLSCSQTLNHNVMYWYQQKSSQAPKLLFHYYDKDFNNEADTPDNFQSRRPNTSFCFLDIRSPGLGDTAMYLCATSSHQQGEGNQPQHFGDGTRLSIL.